The sequence of this T cell receptor beta chain was determined in a study of T cell responses to AZD1222 COVID-19 vaccine. Remarks on this clone: Its antigen is still unknown.

The method was immunoSEQ multiplex PCR; TCRdb's version includes in-frame clones alone and lacks a portion of them. The sample lists 180,000 or so clones; about 92% were seen once. V lost 0 bases, J lost 8 bases, and 17 bases lay in between. This CDR3 spans 15 amino acids. The germline V gene encodes CDR1 GTSNPN and CDR2 SVGIG (reference sequence). Study-level findings and limits: Most donors were white British, females outnumbered males, and clonal diversity was possibly underestimated. At 160-218 and 743-854, vaccine-associated CD4 TCRs were dominant, and they spanned spike. Reports indicate that nearly half of spike-specific TCRs are directed at unmutated variant regions.

Sequenced material: peripheral blood, taken 28 days after the second AZD1222 dose. The receptor was derived from an adult who received the AZD1222 COVID-19 vaccine. The V and J genes are TRBV30 and TRBJ2-1; TRBD1 or TRBD2 may be the D gene (5 bases each). CDR3 sequence reads: CAWSVGLLGVDEQFF. The CDR3 DNA follows: TGTGCCTGGAGTGTAGGTCTCCTGGGGGTAGATGAGCAGTTCTTC.